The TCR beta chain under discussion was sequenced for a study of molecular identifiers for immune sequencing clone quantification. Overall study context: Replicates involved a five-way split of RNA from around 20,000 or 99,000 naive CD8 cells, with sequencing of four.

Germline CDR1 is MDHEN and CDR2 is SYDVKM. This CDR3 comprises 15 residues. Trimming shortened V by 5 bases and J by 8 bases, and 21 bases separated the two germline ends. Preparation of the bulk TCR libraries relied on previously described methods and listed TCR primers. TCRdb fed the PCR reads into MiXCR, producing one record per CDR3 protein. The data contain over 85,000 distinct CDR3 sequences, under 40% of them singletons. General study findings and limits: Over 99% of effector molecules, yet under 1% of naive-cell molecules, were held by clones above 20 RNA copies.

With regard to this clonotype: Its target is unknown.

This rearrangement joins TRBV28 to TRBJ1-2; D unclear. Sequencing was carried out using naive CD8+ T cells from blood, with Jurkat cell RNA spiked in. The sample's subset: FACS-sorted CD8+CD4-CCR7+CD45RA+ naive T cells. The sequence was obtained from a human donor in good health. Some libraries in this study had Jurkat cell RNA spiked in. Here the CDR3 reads CASSLYPDILPGYTF. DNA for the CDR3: TGTGCCAGCAGTCTCTATCCCGACATTTTACCCGGCTACACCTTC.